This TCR beta chain was retrieved from a study of molecular identifiers for immune sequencing clone quantification. Libraries from naive CD8 cells were generated from approximately 22,000 to 940,000 sorted cells (with 10%, 30% or 50% RNA). This clonotype has more than one count but fewer than ten. J lost 9 bases, V lost 4 bases, and 9 bases had no gene match. The CDR3 contains 15 residues. Via MiXCR, TCRdb re-called the PCR reads, giving one row per CDR3 protein. The data contain roughly 630,000 distinct CDR3 sequences, around 25% of them singletons. The rearrangement uses TRBV12-3 or TRBV12-4 and TRBJ2-1, with 10 bases identical to TRBD2. Sequences were obtained from naive CD8+ T cells from blood, with Jurkat cell RNA spiked in. Subset reported: FACS-sorted CD8+CD4-CCR7+CD45RA+ naive T cells. The clonotype was recovered from a human donor in good health. Some libraries in this study had Jurkat cell RNA spiked in. In DNA form, the CDR3 reads TGTGCCAGCAGTTATCCTAGCGGGGGCGTGGTTGAGCAGTTCTTC. Translating gives CASSYPSGGVVEQFF.